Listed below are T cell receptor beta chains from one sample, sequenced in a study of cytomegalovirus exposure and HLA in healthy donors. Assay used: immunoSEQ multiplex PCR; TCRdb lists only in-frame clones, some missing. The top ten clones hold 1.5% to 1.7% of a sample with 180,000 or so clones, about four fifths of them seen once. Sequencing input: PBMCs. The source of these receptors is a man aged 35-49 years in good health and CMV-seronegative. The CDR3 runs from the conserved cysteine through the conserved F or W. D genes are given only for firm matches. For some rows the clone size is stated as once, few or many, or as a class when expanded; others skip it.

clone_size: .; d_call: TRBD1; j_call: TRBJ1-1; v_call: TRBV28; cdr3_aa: CASSLDRGLLLNTEAFF; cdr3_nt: TGTGCCAGCAGTTTGGACAGGGGGCTATTATTGAACACTGAAGCTTTCTTT
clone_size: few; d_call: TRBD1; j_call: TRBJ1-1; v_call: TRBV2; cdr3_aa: CASSRDRGQGTEAFF; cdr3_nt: TGTGCCAGCAGCAGGGACAGGGGGCAGGGCACTGAAGCTTTCTTT
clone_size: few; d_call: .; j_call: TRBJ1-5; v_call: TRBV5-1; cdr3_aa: CASSWEGRVNQPQHF; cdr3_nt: TGCGCCAGCAGCTGGGAGGGAAGGGTAAATCAGCCCCAGCATTTT
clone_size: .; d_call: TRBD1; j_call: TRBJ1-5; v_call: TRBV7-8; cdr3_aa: CASSLDLGQGSNQPQHF; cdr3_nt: TGTGCCAGCAGCTTAGATTTGGGACAGGGTAGCAATCAGCCCCAGCATTTT
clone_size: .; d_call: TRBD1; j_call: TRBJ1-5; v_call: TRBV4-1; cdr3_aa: CASSQAQSGTGSNQPQHF; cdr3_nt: TGCGCCAGCAGCCAAGCCCAATCCGGGACAGGAAGCAATCAGCCCCAGCATTTT
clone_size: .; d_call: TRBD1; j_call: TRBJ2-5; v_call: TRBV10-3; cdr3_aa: CAISDRRQGAETQYF; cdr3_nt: TGTGCCATCAGTGATCGGAGACAGGGCGCAGAGACCCAGTACTTC
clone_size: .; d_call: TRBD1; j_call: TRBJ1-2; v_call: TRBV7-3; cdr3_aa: CASSDGQVITF; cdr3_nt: TGTGCCAGCAGCGACGGACAGGTCATCACCTTC
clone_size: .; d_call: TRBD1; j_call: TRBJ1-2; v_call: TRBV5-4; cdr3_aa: CASSSVDRGNYGYTF; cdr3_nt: TGTGCCAGCAGCTCTGTCGACAGGGGGAACTATGGCTACACCTTC
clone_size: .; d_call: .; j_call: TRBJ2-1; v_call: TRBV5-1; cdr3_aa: CASSLAGSSYNEQFF; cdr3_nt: TGCGCCAGCAGCTTGGCGGGGAGCTCCTACAATGAGCAGTTCTTC
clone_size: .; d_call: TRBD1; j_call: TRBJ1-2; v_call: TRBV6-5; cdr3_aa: CASSPQGGNNYGYTF; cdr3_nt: TGTGCCAGCAGCCCTCAGGGGGGTAACAACTATGGCTACACCTTC
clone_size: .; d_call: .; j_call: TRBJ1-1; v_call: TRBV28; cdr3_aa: CASRGRINTEAFF; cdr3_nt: TGTGCCAGCAGGGGGAGGATAAACACTGAAGCTTTCTTT
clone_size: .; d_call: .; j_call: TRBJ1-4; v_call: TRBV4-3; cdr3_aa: CASSQERNRVWEKLFF; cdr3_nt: TGCGCCAGCAGCCAAGAGAGAAACAGGGTCTGGGAAAAACTGTTTTTT
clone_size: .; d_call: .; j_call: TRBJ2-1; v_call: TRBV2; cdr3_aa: CASVRGDNEQFF; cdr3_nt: TGTGCCAGCGTAAGAGGAGACAATGAGCAGTTCTTC
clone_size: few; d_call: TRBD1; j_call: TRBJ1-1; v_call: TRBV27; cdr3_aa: CASSDQAGGGTEAFF; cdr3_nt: TGTGCCAGCAGCGATCAGGCAGGGGGAGGCACTGAAGCTTTCTTT
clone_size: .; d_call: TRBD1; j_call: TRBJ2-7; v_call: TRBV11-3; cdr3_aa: CASSVARTGSYEQYF; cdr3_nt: TGTGCCAGCAGCGTAGCCCGGACAGGGTCCTACGAGCAGTACTTC
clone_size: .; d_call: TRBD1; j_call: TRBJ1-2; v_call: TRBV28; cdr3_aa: CASSGETGGVYGYTF; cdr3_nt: TGTGCCAGCAGTGGGGAGACAGGGGGCGTCTATGGCTACACCTTC
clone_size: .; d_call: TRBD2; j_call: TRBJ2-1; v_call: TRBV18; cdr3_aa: CASLLRTSGKNNEQFF; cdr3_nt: TGTGCCAGCCTCCTCCGGACTAGCGGGAAAAACAATGAGCAGTTCTTC
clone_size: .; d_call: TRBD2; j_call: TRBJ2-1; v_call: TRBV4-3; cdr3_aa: CASSQGPFGTRNEQFF; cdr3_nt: TGCGCCAGCAGCCAAGGTCCCTTTGGGACTAGGAATGAGCAGTTCTTC
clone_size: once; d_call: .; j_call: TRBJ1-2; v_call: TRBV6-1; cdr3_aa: CASSARPRSTNYGYTF; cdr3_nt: TGTGCCAGCAGTGCACGCCCCAGGTCTACTAACTATGGCTACACCTTC
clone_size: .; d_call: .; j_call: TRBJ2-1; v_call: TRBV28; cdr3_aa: CASSLPPLNEQFF; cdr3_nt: TGTGCCAGCAGTCTTCCCCCTCTCAATGAGCAGTTCTTC
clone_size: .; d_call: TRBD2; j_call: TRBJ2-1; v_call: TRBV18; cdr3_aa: CASSPPGRGTYNEQFF; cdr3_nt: TGTGCCAGCTCACCACCGGGGAGGGGTACCTACAATGAGCAGTTCTTC
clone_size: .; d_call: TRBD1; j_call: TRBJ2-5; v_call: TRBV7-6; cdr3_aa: CASSQGAGAQETQYF; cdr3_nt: TGTGCCAGCAGCCAGGGGGCAGGGGCCCAAGAGACCCAGTACTTC
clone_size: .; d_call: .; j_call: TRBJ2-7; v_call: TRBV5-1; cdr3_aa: CASSLAQEQYF; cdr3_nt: TGCGCCAGCAGCTTGGCACAAGAGCAGTACTTC
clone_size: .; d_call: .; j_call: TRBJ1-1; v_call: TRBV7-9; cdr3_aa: CASSLLTGEAFF; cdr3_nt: TGTGCCAGCAGCCTACTCACAGGTGAAGCTTTCTTT
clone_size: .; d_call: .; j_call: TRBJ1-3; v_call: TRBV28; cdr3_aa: CASSLMVGTRGGNTIYF; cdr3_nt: TGTGCCAGCAGTTTAATGGTCGGGACTCGCGGTGGAAACACCATATATTTT
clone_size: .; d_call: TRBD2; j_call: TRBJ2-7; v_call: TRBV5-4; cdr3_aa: CASSPPTSVPYEQYF; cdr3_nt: TGTGCCAGCAGCCCCCCGACTAGCGTCCCCTACGAGCAGTACTTC
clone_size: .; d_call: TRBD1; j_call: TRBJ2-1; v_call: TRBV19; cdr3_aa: CASSSGRDRGNNEQFF; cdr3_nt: TGTGCCAGTAGTTCGGGCCGGGACAGGGGAAACAATGAGCAGTTCTTC
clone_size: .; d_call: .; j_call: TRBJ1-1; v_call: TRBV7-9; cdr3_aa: CASSLGSGAFF; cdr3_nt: TGTGCCAGCAGCTTAGGTTCGGGTGCTTTCTTT
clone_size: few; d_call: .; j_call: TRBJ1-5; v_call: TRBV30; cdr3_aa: CAWSPTGRDGTNQPQHF; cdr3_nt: TGTGCCTGGAGTCCAACAGGCAGGGACGGGACTAATCAGCCCCAGCATTTT
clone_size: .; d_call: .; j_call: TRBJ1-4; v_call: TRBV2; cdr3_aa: CASSSSHRVLIELFF; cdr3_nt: TGTGCCAGCAGTTCTTCTCACAGGGTTCTAATCGAACTGTTTTTT
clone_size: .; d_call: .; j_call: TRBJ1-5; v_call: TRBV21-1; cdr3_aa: CASSKDRGDSNQPQHF; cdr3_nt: TGTGCCAGCAGCAAGGACAGGGGGGACAGCAATCAGCCCCAGCATTTT
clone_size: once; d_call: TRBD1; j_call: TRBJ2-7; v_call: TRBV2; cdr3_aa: CASSVGGTGLYEQYF; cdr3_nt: TGTGCCAGCAGTGTGGGGGGGACAGGGCTCTACGAGCAGTACTTC
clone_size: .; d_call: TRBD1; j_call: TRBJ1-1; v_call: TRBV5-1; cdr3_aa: CASSSGQGLNTEAFF; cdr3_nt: TGCGCCAGCAGCTCGGGACAGGGGTTGAACACTGAAGCTTTCTTT
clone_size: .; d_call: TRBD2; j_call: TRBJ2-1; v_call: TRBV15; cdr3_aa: CATSNRWTSGRAPYNEQFF; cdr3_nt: TGTGCCACCAGCAATCGATGGACTAGCGGGAGGGCTCCCTACAATGAGCAGTTCTTC